The 21 T cell receptor beta chains presented below share a single source sample, sequenced in a study of T cell repertoires in cytomegalovirus infection. Which antigens these TCRs recognize remains unknown. TCRdb called the reads again in MiXCR, with one record for every CDR3 protein. The sample lists 300,000 to 400,000 distinct CDR3 sequences; 25% to 35% were seen once. The sequencing used cultured PBMCs, collected from culture after CMV antigen stimulation. Receptors were obtained from a human donor in good health (CMV status not recorded). Some clones in this sample may be carry-over from other donors' samples.

The gene calls are TRBV5-4 and TRBJ2-5; tentatively, D is TRBD1 or TRBD2 (5 bases each). In germline, CDR1 is SGHNT, CDR2 YYREEE (reference sequence). V dropped 4 bases and J dropped 5 bases, with 18 bases sitting between them. The length of the CDR3 is 15 residues. Here the CDR3 reads CASSPGADWRETQYF. The DNA of the CDR3 is TGTGCCAGCAGCCCCGGGGCAGACTGGCGGGAGACCCAGTACTTC.

V usage is TRBV7-2 and J usage is TRBJ1-2; D may be TRBD1 (5 bases). Germline assignment: CDR1 SGHTA and CDR2 FQGNSA. Trimming removed 5 bases at V and 2 bases at J, with 12 bases between. The CDR3 spans 14 residues. The CDR3 sequence is CASSRGTENYGYTF. In DNA, the CDR3 is TGTGCCAGCAGCCGTGGGACGGAAAACTATGGCTACACCTTC.

Only one count was recorded for this clonotype. Written as DNA, the CDR3 is TGTGCCATCAGGGGGGACAGGCGATACGAGCAGTACTTC. Translation: CAIRGDRRYEQYF. The chain is built from TRBV10-3 and TRBJ2-7; 8 bases are a match to TRBD1. The CDR3 has 13 residues. Germline CDR1 ENHRY, CDR2 SYGVKD. V dropped 6 bases and J dropped 4; count of bases not matched to a gene: 5.

The rearrangement uses TRBV12-3 or TRBV12-4 and TRBJ1-2; D may be TRBD1 (6 bases). The CDR3 has 17 residues. V lost 6 bases to trimming and J lost 2 bases, with 22 bases between them. The CDR3 coding sequence is TGTGCCAGCAGCCCGACCCAAGACAGGCCAATGAACTATGGCTACACCTTC. It codes for CASSPTQDRPMNYGYTF.

This clonotype was seen ten or more times. The chain couples TRBV27 to TRBJ2-1; D might be TRBD2 (6 bases). Per germline, CDR1 MNHEY and CDR2 SMNVEV (reference sequence). With 5 bases removed from V and 4 bases from J, the gap between germline ends came to 12 bases. The CDR3 length is 14 residues. The CDR3: CASSRGSGYNEQFF. For the CDR3, the DNA is TGTGCCAGCAGTAGAGGTAGCGGATACAATGAGCAGTTCTTC.

CDR3: CATKGRNTIYF. The CDR3 region has the DNA TGTGCCACCAAGGGGAGAAACACCATATATTTT. The chain has TRBV25-1 and TRBJ1-3, with a tentative D call TRBD1 (5 bases). Looked up from germline, CDR1 is MGHDK and CDR2 is SYGVNS. This CDR3 spans 11 amino acids. V lost 10 bases and J lost 5, with 9 bases in between.

The chain carries TRBV20-1 and TRBJ2-1; D may be TRBD2 (6 bases). There are 15 residues in the CDR3. V shed 1 base and J shed 7 bases, with 17 bases lying between them. Germline V gives CDR1 DFQATT, CDR2 SNEGSKA (reference sequence). Here the CDR3 reads CSARVAPGAGNEQFF. The CDR3 DNA is TGCAGTGCTAGAGTGGCCCCTGGCGCGGGGAATGAGCAGTTCTTC.

This clonotype turned up a few times. The chain joins TRBV7-2 to TRBJ2-7; 7 nucleotides align to TRBD2. Trimming removed 4 bases from V and 1 base from J; junction bases left unmatched: 7. This CDR3 contains 15 residues. Germline V gives CDR1 SGHTA, CDR2 FQGNSA. CDR3 loop: CASSWGGGQSYEQYF. The CDR3 nucleotides are TGTGCCAGCAGCTGGGGGGGTGGGCAGTCCTACGAGCAGTACTTC. The whole variable domain, remainder taken from reference TRBV7-2 and TRBJ2-7, is GAGVSQSPSNKVTEKGKDVELRCDPISGHTALYWYRQSLGQGLEFLIYFQGNSAPDKSGLPSDRFSAERTGGSVSTLTIQRTQQEDSAVYLCASSWGGGQSYEQYFGPGTRLTVT.

The CDR3 loop is CSATSTWDTEAFF. CDR3 nucleotides: TGCAGTGCTACCTCGACTTGGGACACTGAAGCTTTCTTT. V is TRBV20-1 and J is TRBJ1-1; no firm D call. Germline V gene lookup returns CDR1 DFQATT and CDR2 SNEGSKA (reference sequence). The CDR3 has 13 residues. V lost 4 bases and J lost 3, with 12 bases in between.

The chain recombines TRBV9 with TRBJ2-7; TRBD2 matches 12 bases. The CDR3 has 17 residues. V lost 3 bases, J lost 5 bases, and 12 bases stayed unmatched. Germline CDR1 is SGDLS and CDR2 is YYNGEE. The CDR3 DNA follows: TGTGCCAGCAGCGCCAATCTAGCGGGAGGGCCTAAGAACGAGCAGTACTTC. Its translation: CASSANLAGGPKNEQYF. The full variable domain, completed using reference TRBV9 and TRBJ2-7, is DSGVTQTPKHLITATGQRVTLRCSPRSGDLSVYWYQQSLDQGLQFLIQYYNGEERAKGNILERFSAQQFPDLHSELNLSSLELGDSALYFCASSANLAGGPKNEQYFGPGTRLTVT.

V gene TRBV5-4 combines with J gene TRBJ2-7; 8 positions agree with TRBD2. With V trimmed by 5 bases and J by 2 bases, 9 bases remained unmatched. This CDR3 has 15 amino acids. The germline gives CDR1 SGHNT, CDR2 YYREEE (reference sequence). CDR3 amino acids: CASRGGGTETYEQYF. The CDR3 bases are TGTGCCAGCAGGGGCGGGGGGACGGAGACCTACGAGCAGTACTTC.

This clonotype was seen a few times. V gene TRBV7-2 combines with J gene TRBJ1-6, with D hard to call. CDR1 and CDR2 from the germline V gene are SGHTA and FQGNSA. This CDR3 region has 13 residues. The V end lost 7 bases, the J end lost 10 bases, and 14 bases lay between the germline ends. Written as DNA, the CDR3 is TGTGCCAGCAACCTGGTGGCAGTCTCACCCCTCCACTTT. Protein sequence: CASNLVAVSPLHF.

The chain combines TRBV11-2 with TRBJ1-6, with 10 bases aligning to TRBD1. The CDR3 spans 16 residues. Germline V lookup: CDR1 SGHAT, CDR2 FQNNGV. With 5 bases clipped from V and 8 bases from J, the junction kept 9 bases outside the gene matches. This CDR3 is CASSGGTGAGDSPLHF. The CDR3 coding sequence is TGTGCCAGCAGCGGCGGGACAGGGGCAGGTGATTCACCCCTCCACTTT.

This clonotype was picked up a small number of times. This chain joins TRBV5-1 and TRBJ2-1; TRBD2 might be the D (6 bases). Trimming shortened V by 0 bases and J by 0 bases, and 10 bases separated the two germline ends. The CDR3 length is 16 residues. From germline, CDR1 is SGHRS and CDR2 YFSETQ. The DNA of the CDR3 is TGCGCCAGCAGCTTGGGGCTAGCGAACTCCTACAATGAGCAGTTCTTC. Its translation: CASSLGLANSYNEQFF.

This rearrangement joins TRBV5-1 to TRBJ2-7; 8 nucleotides line up with TRBD1. J gave up 9 bases and V 3 bases, and 11 bases lay outside the gene matches. The germline V gene encodes CDR1 SGHRS and CDR2 YFSETQ. This CDR3 is built from 14 residues. CDR3 in DNA: TGCGCCAGCAGCTGGGACAGGTGGGCCAGCCCGCAGTACTTC. Its protein is CASSWDRWASPQYF.

V gene TRBV7-9 combines with J gene TRBJ1-2; TRBD1 matches 9 bases. The CDR3 is 15 residues long. Germline assignment: CDR1 SEHNR and CDR2 FQNEAQ (reference sequence). With 1 base clipped from V and 4 bases from J, the junction kept 4 bases outside the gene matches. In DNA, the CDR3 is TGTGCCAGCAGCTTAGGGACAGGGGCTTCCTATGGCTACACCTTC. Protein product: CASSLGTGASYGYTF.

This clonotype was recorded at least ten times. The J gene is TRBJ1-5, the V gene TRBV12-3 or TRBV12-4, with D unclear. CDR3 length: 12 amino acids. V was cut by 6 bases and J by 5 bases, with 8 bases left in between. For the CDR3, the DNA is TGTGCCAGCAGCCCGGGAGATCAGCCCCAGCATTTT. This sequence encodes CASSPGDQPQHF.

The chain links TRBV7-3 to TRBJ2-3, with D tentatively TRBD1 or TRBD2 (5 bases each). Trimming shortened V by 4 bases and J by 10 bases, and 15 bases separated the two germline ends. Germline loops: CDR1 SGHTA, CDR2 FQGTGA. The CDR3 runs 13 residues. CDR3 amino acids: CASSSNLAQAQYF. The DNA of the CDR3 is TGTGCCAGCAGCTCTAATCTAGCACAGGCGCAGTATTTT.

The chain recombines TRBV15 with TRBJ2-7; 9 nucleotides agree with TRBD1. The CDR3 contains 16 residues. The germline V gene encodes CDR1 LNHNV and CDR2 YYDKDF (reference sequence). The V gene end was trimmed by 4 bases and the J gene end by 3 bases; junction bases not matched to a gene: 10. The CDR3 protein is CATSTGQGILGYEQYF. CDR3 coding DNA: TGTGCCACCAGCACGGGACAGGGAATATTAGGCTACGAGCAGTACTTC.

Many counts were recorded for this clonotype. V and J are TRBV7-8 and TRBJ2-7, with D tentatively TRBD2 (6 bases). The CDR3 extends over 15 amino acids. V was shortened by 2 bases and J by 0 bases, with 11 bases between the two germline ends. Germline CDR1 reads SGHVS; CDR2 reads FQNEAQ. CDR3 in DNA: TGTGCCAGCAGCTTACTGGCGGAGGGCTCCTACGAGCAGTACTTC. It encodes CASSLLAEGSYEQYF. The variable domain in full, completed from reference TRBV7-8 and TRBJ2-7, reads GAGVSQSPRYKVAKRGQDVALRCDPISGHVSLFWYQQALGQGPEFLTYFQNEAQLDKSGLPSDRFFAERPEGSVSTLKIQRTQQEDSAVYLCASSLLAEGSYEQYFGPGTRLTVT.

The rearrangement links TRBV24-1 to TRBJ2-7, with D perhaps assigned TRBD1 or TRBD2 (5 bases each). Germline lookup yields CDR1 KGHDR and CDR2 SFDVKD. CDR3 size: 15 residues. Deletions cut 3 bases from V and 1 base from J, with 12 bases between. The CDR3 bases are TGTGCCACCAGTGATCTCGGGACGGATTCCTACGAGCAGTACTTC. It codes for CATSDLGTDSYEQYF.